Listed below are T cell receptor beta chains from one sample, sequenced in a study of lymphopenia after photon versus proton radiotherapy. The protocol was immunoSEQ multiplex PCR, while the TCRdb copy is restricted to in-frame clones and leaves out a portion. The sample carries about 4,900 clones, around 88% recorded once. The material sequenced was peripheral blood, taken from a patient treated with photon-based radiotherapy. The receptors were sampled from a man older than 75 with cholangiocarcinoma. The conserved cysteine and the conserved F or W are not part of the CDR3 here.

V gene,CDR3 protein
TRBV30,AWSVGAGSYGYT
TRBV7-2,ASSFSGNNSPLH
TRBV27,ASSPRGQPQH
TRBV10-3,ACHETGASYEQY
TRBV6-6,ASSYSQVTNTEAF
TRBV5-5,ASSLGPVDSNYGYT
TRBV6-1,ASNPVGTGVNEQY
TRBV5-4,ASSLSTSVWY
TRBV5-4,ASSLDGTRRT
TRBV7-2,ASSPGGTRDYEQY
TRBV6-1,ASSERYNEQF
TRBV5-1,ASSFLVTSLREDQY
TRBV6-1,ATLWDTSRGYT
TRBV2,ASSAWTQNIQY
TRBV5-5,ASSFRDSNTGELF
TRBV27,ASSFSGTGSTEAF
TRBV27,ATSPTGGSIHEQY
TRBV29-1,SVDFSGDEQF
TRBV6-1,ASSESSVRGTQY
TRBV18,ASSLTQGSITGELF